The 24 T cell receptor beta chains listed next were all sequenced from one sample in a study of cytomegalovirus exposure and HLA in healthy donors. TCRdb keeps only in-frame clones here, not all; method: immunoSEQ multiplex PCR. The table records about 250,000 clones, about 88% of them present only once. Sequencing was performed on PBMCs. These TCRs come from a man between 18 and 29 years old in good health and CMV-seropositive.

The chain recombines TRBV27 with TRBJ2-7; 10 bases agree with TRBD2. Trimming took 6 bases from V and 3 from J; bases not matched to a gene: 5. This CDR3 is 14 amino acids long. Germline V gives CDR1 MNHEY, CDR2 SMNVEV (reference sequence). CDR3 bases: TGTGCCAGCAGGGCGGGGACTAGCGACTACGAGCAGTACTTC. Encoded protein: CASRAGTSDYEQYF.

The chain joins TRBV11-2 to TRBJ2-1; D remains ambiguous. The CDR3 is 13 residues long. Trimming pared 0 bases from V and 8 bases from J, leaving 8 bases between. Germline V gene sequence: CDR1 SGHAT, CDR2 FQNNGV. The CDR3 sequence: CASSLDRLDEQFF. CDR3 coding DNA: TGTGCCAGCAGCTTAGATCGCTTAGATGAGCAGTTCTTC.

The chain has TRBV27 and TRBJ1-1, with TRBD1 matching over 8 bases. The V and J ends lost 8 bases and 4 bases, in that order; junction bases with no gene match: 6. CDR3 length: 13 amino acids. CDR1 and CDR2 from the germline V gene are MNHEY and SMNVEV (reference sequence). In nucleotides, the CDR3 is TGTGCCAGCGGACAGGGAGGGATCACTGAAGCTTTCTTT. It is translated as CASGQGGITEAFF.

The CDR3 bases are TGTGCCAGCGAGGGCGGGGCCTCGGGGGCCAACGTCCTGACTTTC. Protein sequence: CASEGGASGANVLTF. This rearrangement joins TRBV6-1 to TRBJ2-6; tentatively, D is TRBD2 (6 bases). The germline V and J ends were trimmed by 8 bases and 4 bases, with 15 bases remaining between them. The V gene's germline CDR1 is MNHNS and CDR2 SASEGT. This CDR3 has 15 amino acids.

This chain joins TRBV19 and TRBJ1-5, with a tentative D call TRBD1 (5 bases). V lost 7 bases and J lost 7, with 17 bases in between. Germline lookup yields CDR1 LNHDA and CDR2 SQIVND (reference sequence). This CDR3 contains 14 residues. CDR3 loop: CASMVRDWGQPQHF. The CDR3 DNA reads TGTGCCAGTATGGTCAGGGACTGGGGACAGCCCCAGCATTTT.

V is TRBV6-5 and J is TRBJ2-7; tentatively, D is TRBD2 (5 bases). Per the germline V gene, CDR1 is MNHEY and CDR2 is SVGAGI. Trimming shortened V by 0 bases and J by 2 bases, and 14 bases separated the two germline ends. This CDR3 is built from 16 residues. The CDR3 coding sequence is TGTGCCAGCAGTTACTCGACTTGGGGAGCAACCTACGAGCAGTACTTC. It encodes CASSYSTWGATYEQYF.

V gene TRBV18 combines with J gene TRBJ2-5; D remains ambiguous. The germline V gene has CDR1 KGHSH and CDR2 LQKENI. Trimming shortened V by 6 bases and J by 1 base, and 12 bases separated the two germline ends. This CDR3 has 14 residues. The CDR3 is CASSPDRVQETQYF. The CDR3 coding sequence is TGTGCCAGCTCGCCTGACCGGGTCCAAGAGACCCAGTACTTC.

The genes are TRBV27 and TRBJ2-7; unclear D gene. Trimming removed 3 bases at V and 1 base at J, with 7 bases between. CDR1 and CDR2 from the germline V gene are MNHEY and SMNVEV (reference sequence). The CDR3 is made up of 13 amino acids. The CDR3 region has the DNA TGTGCCAGCAGTTTGGGCATATCCTACGAGCAGTACTTC. This translates into CASSLGISYEQYF.

J is TRBJ2-1 and V is TRBV19, with no clear D. Deletions cut 5 bases from V and 2 bases from J, with 13 bases between. The CDR3 extends over 15 amino acids. Germline CDR1 is LNHDA and CDR2 is SQIVND (reference sequence). The CDR3 DNA follows: TGTGCCAGTAGTCCAGCTGAATTAACCTACAATGAGCAGTTCTTC. Amino acid sequence: CASSPAELTYNEQFF.

The J gene is TRBJ1-1, the V gene TRBV2, with TRBD1 as a possible D gene (5 bases). There are 14 residues in the CDR3. With 5 bases removed from V and 2 bases from J, the gap between germline ends came to 12 bases. Germline loops: CDR1 SNHLY, CDR2 FYNNEI. CDR3 residues: CASSQQGGNTEAFF. The CDR3 DNA reads as TGTGCCAGCAGTCAGCAGGGTGGAAACACTGAAGCTTTCTTT.

This clone was seen once. This rearrangement joins TRBV2 to TRBJ1-3, with D perhaps TRBD1 (6 bases). The CDR3 consists of 16 residues. V lost 6 bases, J lost 0 bases, and 15 bases lay in between. The germline gives CDR1 SNHLY, CDR2 FYNNEI. CDR3 residues: CASSRRDTYSGNTIYF. The CDR3 DNA follows: TGTGCCAGCAGCCGCCGGGACACTTACTCTGGAAACACCATATATTTT.

The V and J genes are TRBV10-3 and TRBJ1-2; D remains unclear. The CDR3 sequence is 11 residues long. V lost 3 bases, J lost 5 bases, and 4 bases lay in between. Germline V CDR1 and CDR2: ENHRY, SYGVKD. DNA for the CDR3: TGTGCCATCAGTGATGAGTATGGCTACACCTTC. This gives the protein CAISDEYGYTF.

This sequence joins TRBV6-5 and TRBJ1-2; no firm D call. Germline V CDR1 and CDR2: MNHEY, SVGAGI. This CDR3 is 15 amino acids long. V lost 2 bases, J lost 6 bases, and 16 bases lay in between. CDR3 amino acids: CASSYGPGPVDGYTF. The CDR3, as DNA: TGTGCCAGCAGTTACGGGCCAGGACCTGTTGATGGCTACACCTTC.

The genes are TRBV29-1 and TRBJ2-3; 10 nucleotides match TRBD2. V gave up 4 bases and J gave up 5 bases; unmatched junction bases: 6. The germline V gene has CDR1 SQVTM and CDR2 ANQGSEA. The CDR3 is 14 amino acids. CDR3 sequence: CSVGAGGGGDTQYF. The CDR3 nucleotides are TGCAGCGTTGGAGCGGGAGGGGGTGGAGATACGCAGTATTTT.

This clone was seen just once. The same CDR3 is also encoded by other DNA sequences in this sample. The rearrangement links TRBV5-6 to TRBJ2-7, with unresolved D. The ends were cut back, 2 bases at V and 0 bases at J, with 0 bases in the middle. There are 11 residues in the CDR3. Germline V gene data show CDR1 as SGHDT and CDR2 as YYEEEE. This CDR3 reads CASSFSYEQYF. CDR3 coding DNA: TGTGCCAGCAGCTTCTCCTACGAGCAGTACTTC.

The chain couples TRBV25-1 to TRBJ1-2; perhaps TRBD1 as D (6 bases). Per the germline V gene, CDR1 is MGHDK and CDR2 is SYGVNS. Trimming left V 4 bases short and J 6 bases short, with 18 bases between. The length of the CDR3 is 15 residues. Here the CDR3 reads CASSGSFDRYDGYTF. The CDR3 DNA is TGTGCCAGCAGTGGATCCTTCGACAGGTACGATGGCTACACCTTC.

The chain links TRBV27 to TRBJ2-1, with TRBD2 identical over 16 bases. The CDR3 covers 16 residues. Germline trimming cut 4 bases from V and 8 bases from J; bases unmatched to any gene: 5. Germline loops: CDR1 MNHEY, CDR2 SMNVEV (reference sequence). The CDR3 bases are TGTGCCAGCAGTTGGGGACTAGCGGGAGGGGGCGATGAGCAGTTCTTC. This encodes CASSWGLAGGGDEQFF.

The table lists this clone with many counts. V and J are TRBV5-4 and TRBJ1-1; D may be TRBD1 (5 bases). The CDR3 contains 13 residues. Germline values: CDR1 SGHNT, CDR2 YYREEE (reference sequence). V was shortened by 4 bases and J by 6 bases, with 13 bases between the two germline ends. CDR3 coding DNA: TGTGCCAGCAGCCCCAGGGAACGCGCTGAAGCTTTCTTT. Protein sequence: CASSPRERAEAFF. The entire variable domain, with the rest obtained from reference TRBV5-4 and TRBJ1-1, is as follows: ETGVTQSPTHLIKTRGQQVTLRCSSQSGHNTVSWYQQALGQGPQFIFQYYREEENGRGNFPPRFSGLQFPNYSSELNVNALELDDSALYLCASSPRERAEAFFGQGTRLTVV.

The chain links TRBV27 to TRBJ1-1; the D gene is possibly TRBD1 (6 bases). The CDR3 spans 14 residues. The V gene's germline CDR1 is MNHEY and CDR2 SMNVEV (reference sequence). V was pared by 3 bases and J by 6 bases, with 14 bases between. The CDR3 DNA follows: TGTGCCAGCAGTTTTGGGCAGGGGATCCCTGAAGCTTTCTTT. This sequence encodes CASSFGQGIPEAFF.

The chain couples TRBV11-1 to TRBJ2-7, with TRBD2 matching 9 bases. This CDR3 has 13 residues. CDR1 SGHAT and CDR2 FQDESV come from the germline V gene (reference sequence). The V gene end was trimmed by 8 bases and the J gene end by 6 bases; junction bases not matched to a gene: 8. The CDR3 sequence is CASRLADTREQYF. CDR3 in DNA: TGTGCCAGCCGACTAGCGGACACCCGCGAGCAGTACTTC.

This chain connects TRBV6-1 to TRBJ1-5, with D unresolved. Germline CDR1 is MNHNS and CDR2 is SASEGT. The V end lost 1 base, the J end lost 2 bases, and 6 bases lay between the germline ends. CDR3 length: 14 residues. CDR3 in DNA: TGTGCCAGCAGTGAAGGGGCCGGCAATCAGCCCCAGCATTTT. Its protein product is CASSEGAGNQPQHF.

This chain connects TRBV2 to TRBJ2-1; 9 nucleotides line up with TRBD2. The junction had 6 bases not matched to a gene; V was cut back by 6 bases and J by 0 bases. Germline CDR1 is SNHLY and CDR2 is FYNNEI. CDR3 size: 16 residues. Here the CDR3 DNA reads TGTGCCAGCAGGCACCGCGGGGGGGACTCCTACAATGAGCAGTTCTTC. Amino acids: CASRHRGGDSYNEQFF.

The chain joins TRBV5-5 to TRBJ2-5, with D unresolved. Germline assignment: CDR1 SGHKS and CDR2 YYEKEE (reference sequence). Trimming removed 4 bases at V and 1 base at J, with 14 bases between. The CDR3 has 15 residues. CDR3 nucleotide sequence: TGTGCCAGCAGCCTTGGACCCACACCCCAAGAGACCCAGTACTTC. It specifies CASSLGPTPQETQYF. Combining the CDR3 with reference TRBV5-5 and TRBJ2-5 gives the whole variable domain DAGVTQSPTHLIKTRGQQVTLRCSPISGHKSVSWYQQVLGQGPQFIFQYYEKEERGRGNFPDRFSARQFPNYSSELNVNALLLGDSALYLCASSLGPTPQETQYFGPGTRLLVL.

This clone was seen once. The chain uses TRBV6-5 and TRBJ2-7; 10 bases line up with TRBD2. Germline assignment: CDR1 MNHEY and CDR2 SVGAGI. The V and J ends lost 5 bases and 5 bases, in that order; junction bases with no gene match: 6. The CDR3 covers 14 residues. CDR3 coding DNA: TGTGCCAGCAGTCAACTAGCGGGAAGGGACGAGCAGTACTTC. It encodes CASSQLAGRDEQYF.